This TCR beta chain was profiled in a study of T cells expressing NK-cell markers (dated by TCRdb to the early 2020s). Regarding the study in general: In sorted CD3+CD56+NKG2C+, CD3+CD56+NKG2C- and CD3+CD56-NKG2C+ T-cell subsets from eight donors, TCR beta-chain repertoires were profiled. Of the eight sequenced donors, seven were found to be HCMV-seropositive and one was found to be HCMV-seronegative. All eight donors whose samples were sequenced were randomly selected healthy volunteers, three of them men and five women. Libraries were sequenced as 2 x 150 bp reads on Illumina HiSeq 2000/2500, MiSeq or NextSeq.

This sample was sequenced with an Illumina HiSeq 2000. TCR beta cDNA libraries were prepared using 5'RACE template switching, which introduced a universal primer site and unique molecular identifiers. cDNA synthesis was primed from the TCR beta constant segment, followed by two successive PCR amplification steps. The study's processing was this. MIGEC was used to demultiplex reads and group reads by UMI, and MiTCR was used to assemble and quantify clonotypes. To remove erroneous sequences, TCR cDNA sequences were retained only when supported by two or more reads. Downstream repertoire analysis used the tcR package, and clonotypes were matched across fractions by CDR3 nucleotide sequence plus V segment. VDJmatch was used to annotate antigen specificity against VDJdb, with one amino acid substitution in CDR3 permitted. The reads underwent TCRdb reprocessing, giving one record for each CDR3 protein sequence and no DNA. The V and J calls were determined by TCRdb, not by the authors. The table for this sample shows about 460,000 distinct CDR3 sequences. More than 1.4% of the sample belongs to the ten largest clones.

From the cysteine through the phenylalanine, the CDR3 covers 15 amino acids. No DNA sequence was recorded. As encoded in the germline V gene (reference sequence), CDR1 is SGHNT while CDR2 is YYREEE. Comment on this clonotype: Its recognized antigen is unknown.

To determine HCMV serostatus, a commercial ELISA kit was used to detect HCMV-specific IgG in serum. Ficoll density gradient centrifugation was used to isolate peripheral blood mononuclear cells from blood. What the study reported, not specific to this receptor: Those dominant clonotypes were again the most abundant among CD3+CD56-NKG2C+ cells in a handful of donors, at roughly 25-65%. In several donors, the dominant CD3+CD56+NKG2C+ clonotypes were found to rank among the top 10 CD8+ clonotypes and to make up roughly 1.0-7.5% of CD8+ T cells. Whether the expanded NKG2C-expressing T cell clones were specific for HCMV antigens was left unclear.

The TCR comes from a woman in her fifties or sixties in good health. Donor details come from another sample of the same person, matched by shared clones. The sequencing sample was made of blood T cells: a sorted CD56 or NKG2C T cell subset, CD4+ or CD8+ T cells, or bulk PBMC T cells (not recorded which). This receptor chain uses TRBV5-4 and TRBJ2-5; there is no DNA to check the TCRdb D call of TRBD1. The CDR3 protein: CAGTGTGGEEETQYF.